This T cell receptor (beta chain) was profiled in a study of PD-L1 blockade in urothelial cancer. Study-wide context: Intravenous atezolizumab, 1,200 mg every 3 weeks, was begun by patients in the mid-2010s. Blood yielded a median of roughly 140,000 T cells per sample.

Every PCR received spiked-in synthetic TCR analog templates. Assay: immunoSEQ multiplex PCR; the TCRdb copy retains only in-frame clones and omits some. The profile covers more than 95,000 clones, with about 84% appearing a single time and roughly 2.4% taken by the ten largest. As to time point: peripheral blood 6 weeks after treatment start. Each patient supplied 1 to 8 pretreatment and on-treatment samples. Trimming took 8 bases from V and 6 from J, leaving 17 bases between them. This CDR3 has 14 residues. From germline, CDR1 is WNHNN and CDR2 SYGVQD (reference sequence). The chain couples TRBV10-1 to TRBJ2-4; weak D call: TRBD2 (6 bases). The sequence was collected from a man aged 50-59 years with urothelial cancer. The starting material was PBMCs, obtained around atezolizumab (anti-PD-L1) treatment. In nucleotides, the CDR3 is TGCGCCAGCTTTCTAGCGACCCGGGGAAACATTCAGTACTTC. Translating gives CASFLATRGNIQYF.